Below, 18 T cell receptor beta chains from the same sample are listed, as sequenced in a study of shared clonotypes between healthy human individuals (dated by TCRdb to 2020 to 2022). CD8 naive samples were obtained by positive selection for CCR7 among CD45RO-negative cells, yielding a CD45RA+CCR7+ population from which TemRA cells were excluded. Libraries were built with the immunoSEQ multiplex PCR assay. TCRdb's version of the immuneACCESS table is confined to in-frame rearrangements and falls short of the full clone set. An unresolved V gene accounts for under half of the shortfall where checked; the remainder is of unknown origin. This sample is represented by just over 2,000,000 clones; over 85% of them were singletons. The top ten constitute 0.9% to 1.4% of the sample. The sample was naive CD8+ T cells sorted from blood. This sample's cell subset or site label indicates: CD45RA+CCR7+. Every receptor here comes from a man between 18 and 35 years old in good health.

As regards this clone: The sample holds other DNA sequences that translate to the same CDR3. This CDR3 is CASSLSPNSPLHF. DNA of the CDR3: TGTGCCAGCAGTTTATCTCCAAATTCACCCCTCCACTTT. V gene TRBV27 combines with J gene TRBJ1-6; the D is unclear. The CDR3 is made up of 13 amino acids. Trimming took off 0 bases at V and 7 bases at J, with 4 bases between the two ends. In germline, CDR1 is MNHEY, CDR2 SMNVEV (reference sequence).

The J gene is TRBJ1-1, the V gene TRBV13; D is unclear. This CDR3 has 15 residues. Looked up from germline, CDR1 is PRHDT and CDR2 is FYEKMQ (reference sequence). V lost 1 base and J lost 0, with 9 bases in between. This CDR3 reads CASSLDGWMNTEAFF. The CDR3 DNA sequence: TGTGCCAGCAGCTTAGACGGGTGGATGAACACTGAAGCTTTCTTT.

This chain connects TRBV7-9 to TRBJ1-2; D perhaps matches TRBD1 (5 bases). V was clipped by 4 bases and J by 6 bases, with 21 bases between them. From germline, CDR1 is SEHNR and CDR2 FQNEAQ (reference sequence). The CDR3 covers 16 residues. CDR3 coding DNA: TGTGCCAGCAGCTATAGGGTGGGGCCTCTGAATGATGGCTACACCTTC. This translates into CASSYRVGPLNDGYTF.

Worth noting for this clone: This same CDR3 is encoded by further DNA sequences in the sample. The chain carries TRBV27 and TRBJ2-2; no firm D call. The CDR3 length is 12 residues. Trimming cost V 2 bases and J 6 bases, with 4 bases left between them. The germline gives CDR1 MNHEY, CDR2 SMNVEV (reference sequence). CDR3 residues: CASSLISGELFF. The CDR3 DNA reads TGTGCCAGCAGTTTAATTTCCGGGGAGCTGTTTTTT.

The V call is TRBV7-8, the J call TRBJ1-6; tentative D call: TRBD1 (6 bases). The CDR3 has 16 amino acids. The germline CDR1 and CDR2 sequences are SGHVS and FQNEAQ. Deletions cut 0 bases from V and 7 bases from J, with 13 bases between. The chain's CDR3 is CASSLADRGANSPLHF. The CDR3 DNA is TGTGCCAGCAGCTTAGCGGATCGGGGGGCAAATTCACCCCTCCACTTT.

In this sample, this clone turned up a few times. The same CDR3 is also encoded by other DNA sequences in this sample. The gene calls are TRBV19 and TRBJ1-2; 9 nucleotides match TRBD1. V was pared by 5 bases and J by 5 bases, with 3 bases of the junction left unmatched. From germline, CDR1 is LNHDA and CDR2 SQIVND (reference sequence). The CDR3 contains 13 residues. For the CDR3, the DNA is TGTGCCAGTAGTCCCGGGACAGGGTATGGCTACACCTTC. It is translated as CASSPGTGYGYTF. The complete variable domain, with remaining parts taken from reference TRBV19 and TRBJ1-2, reads DGGITQSPKYLFRKEGQNVTLSCEQNLNHDAMYWYRQDPGQGLRLIYYSQIVNDFQKGDIAEGYSVSREKKESFPLTVTSAQKNPTAFYLCASSPGTGYGYTFGSGTRLTVV.

The chain links TRBV6-5 to TRBJ2-7; the match to TRBD1 covers 7 bases. This CDR3 contains 15 residues. CDR1 MNHEY and CDR2 SVGAGI come from the germline V gene. V shed 1 base and J 2 bases; nucleotides not matched to a gene: 5. CDR3 sequence reads: CASSYFRDRTYEQYF. The CDR3 nucleotides read TGTGCCAGCAGTTACTTCCGGGACAGAACCTACGAGCAGTACTTC.

The table lists this clone with a few counts. Other nucleotide sequences from this sample produce the same CDR3. CDR3 loop: CSARVSYEQYF. The CDR3 DNA is TGCAGTGCTAGAGTTTCCTACGAGCAGTACTTC. This chain uses TRBV20-1 with TRBJ2-7; D not certain. Between the trimmed V and J ends, which lost 1 base and 1 base, there was a span of 2 bases. Germline V gene lookup returns CDR1 DFQATT and CDR2 SNEGSKA (reference sequence). This CDR3 comprises 11 residues.

V usage is TRBV7-6 and J usage is TRBJ2-3; 12 bases map to TRBD2. The CDR3 is 19 residues long. Per germline, CDR1 SGHVS and CDR2 FNYEAQ. J gave up 0 bases and V 6 bases, and 13 bases lay outside the gene matches. The CDR3 here is CASRQGTSGPFQSTDTQYF. The CDR3 nucleotides read TGTGCCAGCAGGCAAGGGACTAGCGGGCCTTTCCAAAGCACAGATACGCAGTATTTT.

This chain joins TRBV4-1 and TRBJ2-7; 8 bases line up with TRBD1. CDR3 size: 15 residues. J gave up 3 bases and V 3 bases, and 7 bases lay outside the gene matches. The germline V gene encodes CDR1 MGHRA and CDR2 YSYEKL. The CDR3: CASSHKETGGYEQYF. The CDR3 region has the DNA TGCGCCAGCAGCCACAAGGAAACAGGGGGCTACGAGCAGTACTTC.

The chain uses TRBV30 and TRBJ2-7, with D unclear. V shed 6 bases and J shed 0 bases, with 9 bases lying between them. The CDR3 has 12 amino acids. CDR1 and CDR2 (germline): GTSNPN, SVGIG (reference sequence). DNA of the CDR3: TGTGCCTGCCGGGTTGCCTCCTACGAGCAGTACTTC. This sequence encodes CACRVASYEQYF. Filled out from reference TRBV30 and TRBJ2-7, the complete variable domain reads SQTIHQWPATLVQPVGSPLSLECTVEGTSNPNLYWYRQAAGRGLQLLFYSVGIGQISSEVPQNLSASRPQDRQFILSSKKLLLSDSGFYLCACRVASYEQYFGPGTRLTVT.

The chain couples TRBV14 to TRBJ2-1, with 7 bases lining up with TRBD1. This CDR3 is 17 amino acids long. Germline V gene sequence: CDR1 SGHDN, CDR2 FVKESK. V gave up 6 bases and J gave up 4 bases; unmatched junction bases: 15. This chain's CDR3 is CASSGQALPRGYNEQFF. In DNA, the CDR3 is TGTGCCAGCAGTGGACAGGCTCTACCAAGGGGTTACAATGAGCAGTTCTTC.

Note on this clone: Within the sample, other DNA sequences also encode this same CDR3. This chain connects TRBV5-4 to TRBJ2-7, with D tentatively TRBD1 or TRBD2 (5 bases each). V lost 1 base and J 2 bases, leaving 7 bases between the germline ends. The germline V gene has CDR1 SGHNT and CDR2 YYREEE (reference sequence). CDR3 length: 13 residues. The CDR3 spells CASSLQGAYEQYF. CDR3 DNA sequence: TGTGCCAGCAGCTTGCAGGGAGCCTACGAGCAGTACTTC.

This clone was recorded only once. The V gene is TRBV11-3, the J gene TRBJ2-2, with 8 bases aligning to TRBD1. Germline V lookup: CDR1 SGHNT, CDR2 YENEEA. The CDR3 runs 17 residues. The ends lost 0 bases at V and 1 base at J; junction bases unmatched: 4. The CDR3 spells CASSLDPGQGNTGELFF. In DNA form, the CDR3 reads TGTGCCAGCAGCTTAGACCCCGGACAGGGGAACACCGGGGAGCTGTTTTTT.

The rearrangement links TRBV6-5 to TRBJ2-1; D gene ambiguous. The CDR3 runs to 14 residues. Germline CDR1 reads MNHEY; CDR2 reads SVGAGI. Trimming shortened V by 0 bases and J by 8 bases, and 11 bases separated the two germline ends. This CDR3 reads CASSYSGGYDEQFF. The CDR3 DNA reads as TGTGCCAGCAGTTACTCCGGTGGTTACGATGAGCAGTTCTTC.

This chain links TRBV27 with TRBJ2-2, with 9 bases fitting TRBD1. V shed 3 bases and J 6 bases; nucleotides not matched to a gene: 5. Germline loops: CDR1 MNHEY, CDR2 SMNVEV (reference sequence). The CDR3 is made up of 15 amino acids. The CDR3 loop reads CASSFGTGSAGELFF. For the CDR3, the DNA is TGTGCCAGCAGTTTTGGGACAGGGTCGGCCGGGGAGCTGTTTTTT.

The chain carries TRBV6-5 and TRBJ2-7; perhaps TRBD2 as D (5 bases). Trimming shortened V by 6 bases and J by 3 bases, and 15 bases separated the two germline ends. The germline CDR1 and CDR2 sequences are MNHEY and SVGAGI. The CDR3 extends over 14 amino acids. This CDR3 reads CASSPAGGHYEQYF. The CDR3 DNA reads as TGTGCCAGCAGCCCCGCGGGCGGCCACTACGAGCAGTACTTC.

The chain recombines TRBV5-4 with TRBJ2-3; 11 bases are shared with TRBD2. The CDR3 is made up of 15 amino acids. Germline trimming cut 4 bases from V and 1 base from J; bases unmatched to any gene: 2. Germline CDR1 reads SGHNT; CDR2 reads YYREEE (reference sequence). Here the CDR3 reads CASSPTSGGTDTQYF. CDR3 coding DNA: TGTGCCAGCAGCCCGACTAGCGGGGGCACAGATACGCAGTATTTT.